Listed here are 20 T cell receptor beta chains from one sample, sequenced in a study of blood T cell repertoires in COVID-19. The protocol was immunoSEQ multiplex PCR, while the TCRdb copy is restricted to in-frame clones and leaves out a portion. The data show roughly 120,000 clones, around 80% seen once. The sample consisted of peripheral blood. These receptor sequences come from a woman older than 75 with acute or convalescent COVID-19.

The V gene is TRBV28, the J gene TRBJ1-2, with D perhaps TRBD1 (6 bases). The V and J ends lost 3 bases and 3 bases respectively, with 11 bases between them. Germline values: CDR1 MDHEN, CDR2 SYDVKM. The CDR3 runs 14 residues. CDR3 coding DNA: TGTGCCAGCAGTTTGGGGCAGGGGCACTATGGCTACACCTTC. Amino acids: CASSLGQGHYGYTF.

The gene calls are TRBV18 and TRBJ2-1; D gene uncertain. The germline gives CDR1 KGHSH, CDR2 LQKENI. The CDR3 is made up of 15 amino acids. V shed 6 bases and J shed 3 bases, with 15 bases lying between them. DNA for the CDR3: TGTGCCAGCTCGCTGACTCCAGAGGTCTACAATGAGCAGTTCTTC. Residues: CASSLTPEVYNEQFF.

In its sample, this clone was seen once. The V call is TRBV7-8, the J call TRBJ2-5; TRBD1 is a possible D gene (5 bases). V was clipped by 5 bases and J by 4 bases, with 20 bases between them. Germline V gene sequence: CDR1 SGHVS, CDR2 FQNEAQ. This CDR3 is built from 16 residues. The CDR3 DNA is TGTGCCAGCAGCGGAACGATTCAGGGTAGTGGAGAGACCCAGTACTTC. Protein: CASSGTIQGSGETQYF.

The DNA for the CDR3 is TGTGCCAGCAGTCGCTCTGCTTCCGCCGGTGGCTACACCTTC. This gives the protein CASSRSASAGGYTF. The rearrangement links TRBV28 to TRBJ1-2; D not resolved. V was pared by 5 bases and J by 7 bases, with 17 bases between. Germline CDR1 reads MDHEN; CDR2 reads SYDVKM. The CDR3 consists of 14 residues.

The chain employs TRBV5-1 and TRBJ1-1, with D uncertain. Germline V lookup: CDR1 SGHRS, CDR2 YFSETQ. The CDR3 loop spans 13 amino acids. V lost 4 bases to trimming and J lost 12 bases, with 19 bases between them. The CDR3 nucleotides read TGCGCCAGCAGCCTCGGCGGAGGGTCCTTCCCTTTCTTT. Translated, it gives CASSLGGGSFPFF.

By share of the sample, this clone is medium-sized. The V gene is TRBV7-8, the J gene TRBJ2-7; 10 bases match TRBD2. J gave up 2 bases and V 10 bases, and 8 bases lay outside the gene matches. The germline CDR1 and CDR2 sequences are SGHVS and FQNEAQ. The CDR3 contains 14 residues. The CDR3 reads CATRSGRFTYEQYF. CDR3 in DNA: TGTGCCACCCGTAGCGGGAGGTTTACCTACGAGCAGTACTTC.

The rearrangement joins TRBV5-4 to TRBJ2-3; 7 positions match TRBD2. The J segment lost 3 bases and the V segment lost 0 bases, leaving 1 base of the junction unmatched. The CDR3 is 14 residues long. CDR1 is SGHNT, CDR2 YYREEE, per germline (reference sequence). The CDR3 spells CASSLASGTDTQYF. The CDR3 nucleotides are TGTGCCAGCAGCTTGGCTAGCGGAACAGATACGCAGTATTTT.

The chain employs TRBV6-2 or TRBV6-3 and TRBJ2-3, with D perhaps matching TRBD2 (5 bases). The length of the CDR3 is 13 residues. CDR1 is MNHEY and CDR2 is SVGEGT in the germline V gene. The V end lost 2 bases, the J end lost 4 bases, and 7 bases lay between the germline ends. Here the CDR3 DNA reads TGTGCCAGCAGTTACCCCGGGGCAGATACGCAGTATTTT. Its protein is CASSYPGADTQYF.

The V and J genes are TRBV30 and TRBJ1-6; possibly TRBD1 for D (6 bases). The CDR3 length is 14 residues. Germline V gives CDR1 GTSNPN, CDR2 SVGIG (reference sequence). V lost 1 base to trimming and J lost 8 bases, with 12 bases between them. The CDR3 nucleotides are TGTGCCTGGAGTGGGAGAGGGGGAGATTCACCCCTCCACTTT. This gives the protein CAWSGRGGDSPLHF.

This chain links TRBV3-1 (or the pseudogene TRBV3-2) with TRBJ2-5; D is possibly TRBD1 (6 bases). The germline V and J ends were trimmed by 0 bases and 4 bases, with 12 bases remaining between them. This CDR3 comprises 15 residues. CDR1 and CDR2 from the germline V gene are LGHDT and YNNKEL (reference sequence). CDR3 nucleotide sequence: TGTGCCAGCAGCCAAGATACGGCCAGGGGAGAGACCCAGTACTTC. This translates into CASSQDTARGETQYF.

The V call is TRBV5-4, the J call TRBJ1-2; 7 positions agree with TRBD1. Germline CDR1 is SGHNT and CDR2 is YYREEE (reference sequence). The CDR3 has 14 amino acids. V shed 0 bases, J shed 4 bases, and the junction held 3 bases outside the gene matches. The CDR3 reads CASSLGDRPYGYTF. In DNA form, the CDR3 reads TGTGCCAGCAGCTTGGGGGACAGACCCTATGGCTACACCTTC. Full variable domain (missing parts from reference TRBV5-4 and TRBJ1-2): ETGVTQSPTHLIKTRGQQVTLRCSSQSGHNTVSWYQQALGQGPQFIFQYYREEENGRGNFPPRFSGLQFPNYSSELNVNALELDDSALYLCASSLGDRPYGYTFGSGTRLTVV.

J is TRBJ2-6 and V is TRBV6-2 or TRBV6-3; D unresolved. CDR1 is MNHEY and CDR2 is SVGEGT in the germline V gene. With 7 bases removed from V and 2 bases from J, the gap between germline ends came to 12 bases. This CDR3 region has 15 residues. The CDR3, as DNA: TGTGCCAGCACCCCGTCCGGAGCTGGGGCCAACGTCCTGACTTTC. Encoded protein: CASTPSGAGANVLTF.

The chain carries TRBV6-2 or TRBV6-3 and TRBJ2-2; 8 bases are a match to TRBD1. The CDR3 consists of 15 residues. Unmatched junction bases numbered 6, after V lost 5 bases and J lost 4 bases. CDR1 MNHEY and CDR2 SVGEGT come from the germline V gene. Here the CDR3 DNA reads TGTGCCAGCAGTCAAGACAGGGGAAGCACCGGGGAGCTGTTTTTT. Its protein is CASSQDRGSTGELFF.

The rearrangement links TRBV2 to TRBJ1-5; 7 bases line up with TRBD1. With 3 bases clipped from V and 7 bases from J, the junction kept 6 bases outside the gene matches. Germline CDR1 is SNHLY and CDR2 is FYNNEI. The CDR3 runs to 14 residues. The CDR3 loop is CASSDQGGRQPQHF. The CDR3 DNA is TGTGCCAGCAGTGACCAGGGGGGTAGACAGCCCCAGCATTTT.

The CDR3 reads CASSLGAGRAYEQYF. CDR3 in DNA: TGTGCCAGCAGCTTGGGAGCGGGGAGGGCCTACGAGCAGTACTTC. The chain employs TRBV5-4 and TRBJ2-7; 7 bases match TRBD2. The CDR3 sequence is 15 residues long. Germline V gene sequence: CDR1 SGHNT, CDR2 YYREEE (reference sequence). J was trimmed by 2 bases and V by 0 bases; bases with no gene match: 5.

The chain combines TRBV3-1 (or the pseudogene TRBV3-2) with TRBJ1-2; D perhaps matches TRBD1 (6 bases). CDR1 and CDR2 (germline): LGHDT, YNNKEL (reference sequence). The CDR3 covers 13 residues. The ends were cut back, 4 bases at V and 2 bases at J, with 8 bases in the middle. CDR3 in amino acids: CASSPGTNYGYTF. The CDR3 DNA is TGTGCCAGCAGCCCAGGGACAAACTATGGCTACACCTTC.

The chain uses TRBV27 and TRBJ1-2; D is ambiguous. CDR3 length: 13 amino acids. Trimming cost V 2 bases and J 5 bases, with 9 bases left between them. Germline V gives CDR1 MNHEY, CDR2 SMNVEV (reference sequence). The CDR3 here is CASSLGQYYGYTF. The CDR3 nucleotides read TGTGCCAGCAGTTTAGGGCAGTATTATGGCTACACCTTC.

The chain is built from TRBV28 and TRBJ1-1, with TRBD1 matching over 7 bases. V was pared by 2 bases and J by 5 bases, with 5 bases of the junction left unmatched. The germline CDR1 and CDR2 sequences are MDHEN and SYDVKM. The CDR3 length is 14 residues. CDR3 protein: CASSLTGVWTEAFF. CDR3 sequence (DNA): TGTGCCAGCAGTTTAACAGGGGTGTGGACTGAAGCTTTCTTT.

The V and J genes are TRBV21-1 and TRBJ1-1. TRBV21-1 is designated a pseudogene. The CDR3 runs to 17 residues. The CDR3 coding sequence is TGTGCCAGCAGCAAAGCTCGGAGATCTGCTTCGAACACTGAAGCTTTCTTT. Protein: CASSKARRSASNTEAFF.

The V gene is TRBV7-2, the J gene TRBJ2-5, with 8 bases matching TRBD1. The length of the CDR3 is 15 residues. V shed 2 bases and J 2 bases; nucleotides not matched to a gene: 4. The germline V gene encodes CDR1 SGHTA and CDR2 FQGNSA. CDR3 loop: CASSLRRDRQETQYF. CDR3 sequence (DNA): TGTGCCAGCAGCTTACGGCGGGACAGGCAAGAGACCCAGTACTTC.